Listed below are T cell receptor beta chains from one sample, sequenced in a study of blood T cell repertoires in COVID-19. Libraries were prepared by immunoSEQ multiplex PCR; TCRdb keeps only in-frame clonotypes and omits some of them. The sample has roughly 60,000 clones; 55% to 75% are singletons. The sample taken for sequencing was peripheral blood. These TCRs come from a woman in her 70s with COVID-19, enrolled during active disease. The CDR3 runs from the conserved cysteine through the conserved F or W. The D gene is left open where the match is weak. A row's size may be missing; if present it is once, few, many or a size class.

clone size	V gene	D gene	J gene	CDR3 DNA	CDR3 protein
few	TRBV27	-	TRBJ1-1	TGTGCCAGCAGGCCCTATATGAACACTGAAGCTTTCTTT	CASRPYMNTEAFF
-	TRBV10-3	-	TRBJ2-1	TGTGCCATCAGTGAGGGGGCGGTCTCTCCCTACAATGAGCAGTTCTTC	CAISEGAVSPYNEQFF
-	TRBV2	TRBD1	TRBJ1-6	TGTGCCAGCGAGCCGGGACAGGGCTCCAATTCACCCCTCCACTTT	CASEPGQGSNSPLHF
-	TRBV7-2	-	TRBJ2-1	TGTGCCAGCAGCTTAGGCCCGGGTTACAATGAGCAGTTCTTC	CASSLGPGYNEQFF
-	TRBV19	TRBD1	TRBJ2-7	TGTGCCAGTAGTACAGGGACAGGGACCCACGAGCAGTACTTC	CASSTGTGTHEQYF
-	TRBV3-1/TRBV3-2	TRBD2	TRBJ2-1	TGTGCCAGCAGCCAAGCCTCCGGGGGGGCCTACAATGAGCAGTTCTTC	CASSQASGGAYNEQFF
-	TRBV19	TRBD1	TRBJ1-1	TGTGCCAGTAGGACAGGGGAGCGGATGACTGAAGCTTTCTTT	CASRTGERMTEAFF
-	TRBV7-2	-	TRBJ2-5	TGTGCCAGCAGCCTCCTGCCGGGGTTACAAGAGACCCAGTACTTC	CASSLLPGLQETQYF
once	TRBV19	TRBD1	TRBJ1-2	TGTGCCAGTAGTCCTCACCGACAGGGTGAATTTGGCTACACCTTC	CASSPHRQGEFGYTF
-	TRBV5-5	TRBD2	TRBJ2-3	TGTGCCAGCAGCGCCGGGGGGGCCACAGATACGCAGTATTTT	CASSAGGATDTQYF
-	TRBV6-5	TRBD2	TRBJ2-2	TGTGCCAGCATACTTAGCGGGAGGGCCGGGGAGCTGTTTTTT	CASILSGRAGELFF
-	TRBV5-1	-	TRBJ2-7	TGCGCCAGCAGCCCGGGGACTCTAAACTACGAGCAGTACTTC	CASSPGTLNYEQYF
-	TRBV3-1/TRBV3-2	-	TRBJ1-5	TGTGCCAGCAGCCAACCCCCCACAGGTGGCCCCCAGCCCCAGCATTTT	CASSQPPTGGPQPQHF
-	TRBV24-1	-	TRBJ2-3	TGTGCCACCAGTGATTTGCCGGTAGAGATAGATACGCAGTATTTT	CATSDLPVEIDTQYF
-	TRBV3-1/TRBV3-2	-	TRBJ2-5	TGTGCCAGCAGCGGAACAGTCCAAGAGACCCAGTACTTC	CASSGTVQETQYF
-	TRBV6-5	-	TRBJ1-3	TGTGCCAGCAGTTACACCGGGGAAGCGGTCGAAAACACCATATATTTT	CASSYTGEAVENTIYF
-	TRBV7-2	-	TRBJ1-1	TGTGCCAGCAGCTTTAGTCGTACTGAAGCTTTCTTT	CASSFSRTEAFF
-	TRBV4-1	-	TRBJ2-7	TGCGCCAGCAGCCCACAGAGGGACTACGAGCAGTACTTC	CASSPQRDYEQYF
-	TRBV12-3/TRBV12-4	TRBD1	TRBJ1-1	TGTGCCAGCAGTTATGACAGGGACACTGAAGCTTTCTTT	CASSYDRDTEAFF
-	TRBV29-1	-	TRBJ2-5	TGCAGCGCCCACCGCAGGGGAGAGACCCAGTACTTC	CSAHRRGETQYF
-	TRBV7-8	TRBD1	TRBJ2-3	TGTGCCAGCAGCCCACAGGGGGCGACAGATACGCAGTATTTT	CASSPQGATDTQYF
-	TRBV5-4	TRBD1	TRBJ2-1	TGTGCCAGCAGCCCTCCGGGACAGGGTTACAATGAGCAGTTCTTC	CASSPPGQGYNEQFF
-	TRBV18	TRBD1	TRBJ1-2	TGTGCCAGCTCACCGCGACAGGGGGCAAATGGCTACACCTTC	CASSPRQGANGYTF
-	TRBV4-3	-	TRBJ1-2	TGCGCCAGCAGCCAAGTAACCGGGGGTGGCTACACCTTC	CASSQVTGGGYTF
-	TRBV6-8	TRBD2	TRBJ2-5	TGTGCCAGCTCAGCGGGGGGAAAGCCTCAAGAGACCCAGTACTTC	CASSAGGKPQETQYF
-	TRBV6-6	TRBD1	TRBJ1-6	TGTGCCAGCAGTGCGCGACAGGGGAATAATTCACCCCTCCACTTT	CASSARQGNNSPLHF
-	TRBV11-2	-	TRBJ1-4	TGTGCCAGCAGCTTGGACAGTATTTATGAAAAACTGTTTTTT	CASSLDSIYEKLFF
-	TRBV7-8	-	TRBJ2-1	TGTGCCAGCAGCTTAGAGCTCGTCTACAATGAGCAGTTCTTC	CASSLELVYNEQFF
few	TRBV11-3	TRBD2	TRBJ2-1	TGTGCCAGCAGCACACTAGCGGGAGTGGGCAATGAGCAGTTCTTC	CASSTLAGVGNEQFF
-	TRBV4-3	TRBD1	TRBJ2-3	TGCGCCAGCAGCTCGGGACAGCCTACAGATACGCAGTATTTT	CASSSGQPTDTQYF
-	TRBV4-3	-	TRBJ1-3	TGCGCCAGCAGCCGCACCGCAGGCGGGGACACCATATATTTT	CASSRTAGGDTIYF
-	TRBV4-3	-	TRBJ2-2	TGCGCCAGCAGCCAAGAGTCGGGAACCGGGGAGCTGTTTTTT	CASSQESGTGELFF
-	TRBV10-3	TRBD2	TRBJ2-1	TGTGCCATCAGTGAGGTAGCGGGCGAGCAGTTCTTC	CAISEVAGEQFF
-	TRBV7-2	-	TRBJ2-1	TGTGCCAGCAGCTTAGCCCAGATCAATGAGCAGTTCTTC	CASSLAQINEQFF
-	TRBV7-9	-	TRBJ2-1	TGTGCCAGCAGCTTCCCCAGAGGCGTGTCGGAAGGTGAGCAGTTCTTC	CASSFPRGVSEGEQFF
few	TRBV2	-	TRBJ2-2	TGTGCCAGCAGTGAGGTTCGGGTTACCGGGGAGCTGTTTTTT	CASSEVRVTGELFF
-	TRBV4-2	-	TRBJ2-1	TGTGCCAGCAAGGGGCTAGAGCAGTTCTTC	CASKGLEQFF
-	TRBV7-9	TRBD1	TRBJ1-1	TGTGCCAGCAGCGGGACAGTGACTATTCCGAACACTGAAGCTTTCTTT	CASSGTVTIPNTEAFF
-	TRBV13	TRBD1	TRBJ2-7	TGTGCCAGCAGCCAGGACAGGGCTAACGAGCAGTACTTC	CASSQDRANEQYF
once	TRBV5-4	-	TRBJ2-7	TGTGCCAGCAGCTTGGGAAGGGGTCTGACCTACGAGCAGTACTTC	CASSLGRGLTYEQYF
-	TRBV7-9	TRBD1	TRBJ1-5	TGTGCCAGCAGCCCAGGGGTGATAGACAGGGGTGAACAGCCCCAGCATTTT	CASSPGVIDRGEQPQHF
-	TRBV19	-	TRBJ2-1	TGTGCCAGTAGTAGGACAGTATGGTACAATGAGCAGTTCTTC	CASSRTVWYNEQFF
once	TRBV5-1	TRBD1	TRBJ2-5	TGCGCCAGCAGCATCTGGACAGGCCGGGAGACCCAGTACTTC	CASSIWTGRETQYF
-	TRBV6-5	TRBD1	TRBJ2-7	TGTGCCAGCACAGTACAGGGGGCTAGCGAGCAGTACTTC	CASTVQGASEQYF
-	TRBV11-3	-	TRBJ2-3	TGTGCCAGCAGCTTAGCTAGCACAGATACGCAGTATTTT	CASSLASTDTQYF
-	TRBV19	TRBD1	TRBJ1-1	TGTGCCAGTAGTCTACAGGGGGCATCAGCTTTCTTT	CASSLQGASAFF
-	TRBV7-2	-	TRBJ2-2	TGTGCCAGCAGCTTAGGTCGCGGCACCGGGGAGCTGTTTTTT	CASSLGRGTGELFF
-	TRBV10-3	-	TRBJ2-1	TGTGCCATCAGTGCAAGGGGTGACTACAATGAGCAGTTCTTC	CAISARGDYNEQFF
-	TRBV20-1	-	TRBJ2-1	TGCAGTGCTAGTTTGACTAACAATGAGCAGTTCTTC	CSASLTNNEQFF
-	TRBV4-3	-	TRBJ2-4	TGCGCCAGCAGCCAAGGAGGCAGGGACATTCAGTACTTC	CASSQGGRDIQYF
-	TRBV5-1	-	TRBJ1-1	TGCGCCAGCAGCCTCGGGATCGGACCGGGGGACACTGAAGCTTTCTTT	CASSLGIGPGDTEAFF
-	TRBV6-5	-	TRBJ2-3	TGTGCCAGCAGTTACCGCGTGGGGCGTCAAGATACGCAGTATTTT	CASSYRVGRQDTQYF
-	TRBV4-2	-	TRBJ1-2	TGTGCCAGCAGCCACTCACCAGTCCCCGAAGGCTACACCTTC	CASSHSPVPEGYTF
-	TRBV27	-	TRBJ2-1	TGTGCCAGCAGTGCCACTTTAGAGGCTGAGCAGTTCTTC	CASSATLEAEQFF
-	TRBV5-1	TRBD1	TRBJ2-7	TGCGCCAGCAGCCAAACAGGGGGGTCCAACGAGCAGTACTTC	CASSQTGGSNEQYF
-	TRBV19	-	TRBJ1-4	TGTGCCAGTAGTATAAGGGGACCCGGCGGGGAAGCAACTAATGAAAAACTGTTTTTT	CASSIRGPGGEATNEKLFF
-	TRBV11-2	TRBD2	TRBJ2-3	TGTGCCAGCAGCCCCTCTAGCGGGAGGGGAGATACGCAGTATTTT	CASSPSSGRGDTQYF
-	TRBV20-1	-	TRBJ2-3	TGCAGTGCAAGTGGGGCGCAAACGGATACGCAGTATTTT	CSASGAQTDTQYF
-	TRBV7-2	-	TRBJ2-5	TGTGCCAGCAGCTTGGGGGGGCGGGAGACCCAGTACTTC	CASSLGGRETQYF